One sample yielded the 3 T cell receptor beta chains listed below, sequenced in a study of T-cell memory formation after mild COVID-19. TCRdb called the 5' RACE reads again in MiXCR, with one record for every CDR3 protein. The sample has approximately 500,000 distinct CDR3 sequences; nearly 25% are singletons. The specimen sequenced was PBMCs or a T cell subset sorted from them (not recorded which). These receptors all stem from an adult woman who had mild COVID-19 (a few samples of this study predate the infection). Cell type and time point are not known.

This clonotype occurred a few times. The rearrangement uses TRBV25-1 and TRBJ2-7; TRBD1 might be the D (6 bases). The V end lost 3 bases, the J end lost 2 bases, and 11 bases lay between the germline ends. Germline V gene data show CDR1 as MGHDK and CDR2 as SYGVNS. The CDR3 sequence is 14 residues long. The CDR3 sequence is CASSDRGKTYEQYF. CDR3 in DNA: TGTGCCAGCAGTGACAGGGGAAAAACCTACGAGCAGTACTTC.

Only a few counts were recorded for this clonotype. The chain joins TRBV27 to TRBJ2-7, with D maybe TRBD1 (5 bases). CDR3 size: 13 residues. The V gene lost 3 bases and the J gene lost 0 bases, with 6 bases spanning the gap. The germline CDR1 and CDR2 sequences are MNHEY and SMNVEV (reference sequence). The DNA of the CDR3 is TGTGCCAGCAGTTTCGACAGCTCCTACGAGCAGTACTTC. This sequence encodes CASSFDSSYEQYF.

This clonotype was picked up a small number of times. DNA for the CDR3: TGTGCCAGCAGAGAGAGCTCTGGGGCCAACGTCCTGACTTTC. As protein: CASRESSGANVLTF. The chain links TRBV6-5 to TRBJ2-6; D is unclear. The CDR3 has 14 amino acids. Germline CDR1 is MNHEY and CDR2 is SVGAGI. V was shortened by 6 bases and J by 0 bases, with 6 bases between the two germline ends.